A single sample is the source of the 32 T cell receptor beta chains below, sequenced in a study of blood T cell repertoires in COVID-19. Sequencing was performed with immunoSEQ multiplex PCR; in TCRdb, only in-frame clones are kept and a portion is missing. The repertoire holds around 130,000 clones, with roughly 90% as singletons. The specimen sequenced was peripheral blood. These receptors all come from a man between 65 and 85 years old with active COVID-19.

The rearrangement joins TRBV7-9 to TRBJ2-5; 14 nucleotides line up with TRBD2. This CDR3 contains 16 residues. CDR1 SEHNR and CDR2 FQNEAQ come from the germline V gene (reference sequence). Trimming removed 6 bases from V and 4 bases from J; junction bases left unmatched: 7. The CDR3 here is CASRQGLAGVSETQYF. The CDR3, as DNA: TGTGCCAGCAGACAGGGACTAGCGGGAGTTTCAGAGACCCAGTACTTC.

The chain links TRBV27 to TRBJ1-2, with D possibly TRBD1 on 5 matching bases. Germline V gives CDR1 MNHEY, CDR2 SMNVEV (reference sequence). V dropped 6 bases and J dropped 2 bases, with 10 bases sitting between them. The CDR3 sequence is 13 residues long. The DNA for the CDR3 is TGTGCCAGCAGCTACGGACAAAACTATGGCTACACCTTC. This sequence encodes CASSYGQNYGYTF.

The chain links TRBV25-1 to TRBJ2-7, with D maybe TRBD2 (6 bases). The length of the CDR3 is 13 residues. Trimming shortened V by 7 bases and J by 3 bases, and 13 bases separated the two germline ends. Germline V lookup: CDR1 MGHDK, CDR2 SYGVNS. The CDR3 protein is CASTAGTYYEQYF. CDR3 nucleotides: TGTGCCAGCACAGCCGGGACTTACTACGAGCAGTACTTC.

The chain carries TRBV29-1 and TRBJ2-7, with a weak D call TRBD2 (5 bases). V was shortened by 4 bases and J by 2 bases, with 12 bases between the two germline ends. The CDR3 has 13 residues. CDR1 and CDR2 (germline): SQVTM, ANQGSEA. The CDR3 DNA reads TGCAGCGTTGGGAGGCGTGGCGCCTACGAGCAGTACTTC. Translation: CSVGRRGAYEQYF.

The chain has TRBV4-1 and TRBJ2-2; no reliable D call. The germline V and J ends were trimmed by 1 base and 2 bases, with 5 bases remaining between them. CDR1 is MGHRA, CDR2 YSYEKL, per germline. The CDR3 consists of 14 residues. CDR3 amino acids: CASSQARNTGELFF. CDR3 in DNA: TGCGCCAGCAGCCAAGCCAGAAACACCGGGGAGCTGTTTTTT.

V is TRBV6-5 and J is TRBJ2-1; possibly TRBD2 for D (5 bases). Trimming cost V 4 bases and J 0 bases, with 13 bases left between them. The CDR3 has 16 amino acids. Germline CDR1 reads MNHEY; CDR2 reads SVGAGI. The CDR3 region has the DNA TGTGCCAGCAGTTCGGCGGGCGAAAGCTCCTACAATGAGCAGTTCTTC. Protein sequence: CASSSAGESSYNEQFF.

This chain joins TRBV9 and TRBJ1-4; TRBD1 matches 7 bases. Per germline, CDR1 SGDLS and CDR2 YYNGEE. The ends lost 4 bases at V and 7 bases at J; junction bases unmatched: 4. The CDR3 has 13 residues. DNA for the CDR3: TGTGCCAGCAGCCCCAGGGACAGTGAAAAACTGTTTTTT. Translating it yields CASSPRDSEKLFF.

The chain couples TRBV27 to TRBJ2-5, with D perhaps TRBD1 (6 bases). Trimming shortened V by 3 bases and J by 2 bases, and 10 bases separated the two germline ends. Germline V CDR1 and CDR2: MNHEY, SMNVEV (reference sequence). The CDR3 is made up of 14 amino acids. Here the CDR3 DNA reads TGTGCCAGCAGTTTCTCAGGGGATCAAGAGACCCAGTACTTC. Protein: CASSFSGDQETQYF.

The genes are TRBV5-1 and TRBJ1-2, with TRBD1 matching 7 bases. Germline V gives CDR1 SGHRS, CDR2 YFSETQ. Trimming cost V 6 bases and J 7 bases; bases outside gene matches: 12. CDR3 length equals 14 residues. CDR3 residues: CASKEGEGAGGYTF. The CDR3 DNA is TGCGCCAGCAAGGAGGGCGAGGGGGCCGGTGGCTACACCTTC.

The chain recombines TRBV19 with TRBJ1-2; 9 bases align to TRBD1. V dropped 7 bases and J dropped 3; count of bases not matched to a gene: 9. CDR1 and CDR2 from the germline V gene are LNHDA and SQIVND (reference sequence). This CDR3 contains 15 residues. CDR3: CASKPGQGRYYGYTF. The CDR3 DNA reads TGTGCCAGTAAACCAGGACAGGGGAGATACTATGGCTACACCTTC.

The rearrangement links TRBV25-1 to TRBJ1-1; D unclear. Germline values: CDR1 MGHDK, CDR2 SYGVNS. The length of the CDR3 is 11 residues. Trimming pared 7 bases from V and 4 bases from J, leaving 7 bases between. The CDR3 bases are TGTGCCAGCATTTTCGGCACTGAAGCTTTCTTT. As protein: CASIFGTEAFF.

The chain is built from TRBV6-4 and TRBJ2-1, with a possible D match to TRBD1 (6 bases). The CDR3 has 15 amino acids. With 4 bases removed from V and 0 bases from J, the gap between germline ends came to 10 bases. Germline V gives CDR1 MRHNA, CDR2 SNTAGT. The CDR3 nucleotides are TGTGCCAGCAGTGCCGAGGACAGCTCCTACAATGAGCAGTTCTTC. The encoded protein is CASSAEDSSYNEQFF.

The chain has TRBV6-5 and TRBJ1-2; D is perhaps TRBD1 (5 bases). The germline V gene has CDR1 MNHEY and CDR2 SVGAGI. This CDR3 has 14 residues. V was cut by 4 bases and J by 0 bases, with 9 bases left in between. CDR3 DNA sequence: TGTGCCAGCAGTTTACAGGCGACTAACTATGGCTACACCTTC. It codes for CASSLQATNYGYTF.

This chain connects TRBV7-3 to TRBJ2-7; a possible D gene is TRBD2 (5 bases). The CDR3 spans 15 residues. Germline-derived CDR1 and CDR2 are SGHTA and FQGTGA. Trimming took off 3 bases at V and 0 bases at J, with 12 bases between the two ends. CDR3 bases: TGTGCCAGCAGCTTCTTTGCGGGTATCTCCTACGAGCAGTACTTC. Its protein is CASSFFAGISYEQYF. Drawing the rest from reference TRBV7-3 and TRBJ2-7, the complete variable domain is GAGVSQTPSNKVTEKGKYVELRCDPISGHTALYWYRQSLGQGPEFLIYFQGTGAADDSGLPNDRFFAVRPEGSVSTLKIQRTERGDSAVYLCASSFFAGISYEQYFGPGTRLTVT.

This sequence joins TRBV10-3 and TRBJ2-4; 8 bases agree with TRBD2. Germline V gene lookup returns CDR1 ENHRY and CDR2 SYGVKD. The CDR3 contains 13 residues. V gave up 6 bases and J gave up 6 bases; unmatched junction bases: 4. The DNA for the CDR3 is TGTGCCATCAGGCCCGGGGGGGGAAACATTCAGTACTTC. Protein sequence: CAIRPGGGNIQYF.

This sequence joins TRBV27 and TRBJ2-3, with 13 bases lining up with TRBD2. This CDR3 has 18 residues. CDR1 MNHEY and CDR2 SMNVEV come from the germline V gene (reference sequence). Germline trimming cut 2 bases from V and 0 bases from J; bases unmatched to any gene: 5. The CDR3 region has the DNA TGTGCCAGCAGTTTACGGACTAGCGGGAGACCTAGCACAGATACGCAGTATTTT. Translating gives CASSLRTSGRPSTDTQYF.

The J gene is TRBJ2-3, the V gene TRBV4-1; the D gene is possibly TRBD2 (6 bases). The V and J ends lost 4 bases and 5 bases respectively, with 25 bases between them. Germline V CDR1 and CDR2: MGHRA, YSYEKL. The CDR3 totals 18 residues. CDR3 in DNA: TGCGCCAGCAGCCTACATAATTCCGGGACTCCGCAGGGAGATACGCAGTATTTT. This encodes CASSLHNSGTPQGDTQYF.

J is TRBJ2-1 and V is TRBV27; 7 bases align to TRBD1. CDR1 is MNHEY and CDR2 is SMNVEV in the germline V gene (reference sequence). Trimming cost V 5 bases and J 9 bases; bases outside gene matches: 7. The CDR3 is 13 amino acids. CDR3 in amino acids: CASSPDRAAEQFF. The DNA for the CDR3 is TGTGCCAGCAGTCCCGACAGGGCGGCTGAGCAGTTCTTC.

This clone was picked up one time. This chain uses TRBV11-3 with TRBJ2-3; D unresolved. The CDR3 extends over 13 amino acids. The germline V gene encodes CDR1 SGHNT and CDR2 YENEEA. Trimming took off 5 bases at V and 8 bases at J, with 14 bases between the two ends. The CDR3 DNA follows: TGTGCCAGCAGCGACGCCCGTACGGGTACGCAGTATTTT. Protein sequence: CASSDARTGTQYF.

The V gene is TRBV7-9, the J gene TRBJ1-1; no firm D call. V lost 3 bases, J lost 1 base, and 9 bases lay in between. The length of the CDR3 is 14 residues. Germline loops: CDR1 SEHNR, CDR2 FQNEAQ (reference sequence). The CDR3 region has the DNA TGTGCCAGCAGCTTGACGACGGGGAACACTGAAGCTTTCTTT. This sequence encodes CASSLTTGNTEAFF.

This chain uses TRBV7-9 with TRBJ2-6, with TRBD2 as a possible D gene (5 bases). This CDR3 comprises 17 residues. Germline assignment: CDR1 SEHNR and CDR2 FQNEAQ (reference sequence). The germline V and J ends were trimmed by 5 bases and 0 bases, with 14 bases remaining between them. CDR3 bases: TGTGCCAGCAGCCGACGGGGAGCGGTCTCTGGGGCCAACGTCCTGACTTTC. It encodes CASSRRGAVSGANVLTF.

The chain has TRBV15 and TRBJ1-5; D not certain. The CDR3 has 15 residues. Germline CDR1 LNHNV, CDR2 YYDKDF (reference sequence). The V gene lost 0 bases and the J gene lost 0 bases, with 6 bases spanning the gap. The CDR3 nucleotides read TGTGCCACCAGCAGAGAATCCCTTAGCAATCAGCCCCAGCATTTT. This codes for CATSRESLSNQPQHF.

The chain is built from TRBV19 and TRBJ2-4; D may be TRBD2 (6 bases). The ends were cut back, 8 bases at V and 1 base at J, with 12 bases in the middle. Germline V CDR1 and CDR2: LNHDA, SQIVND (reference sequence). This CDR3 comprises 14 residues. CDR3 nucleotide sequence: TGTGCCAGTTCATTAGGAGGGGCCAAAAACATTCAGTACTTC. Its protein is CASSLGGAKNIQYF.

The rearrangement links TRBV18 to TRBJ1-2; tentatively, D is TRBD1 (6 bases). The V gene's germline CDR1 is KGHSH and CDR2 LQKENI. Trimming stripped 5 bases from V and 0 bases from J, with 10 bases between. The CDR3 contains 14 residues. The CDR3 is CASSEQGANYGYTF. The CDR3 DNA reads TGTGCCAGCTCAGAACAGGGAGCTAACTATGGCTACACCTTC.

V and J are TRBV7-2 and TRBJ2-5; 7 nucleotides align to TRBD2. This CDR3 has 13 residues. The V gene end was trimmed by 1 base and the J gene end by 5 bases; junction bases not matched to a gene: 1. Germline-derived CDR1 and CDR2 are SGHTA and FQGNSA. In DNA form, the CDR3 reads TGTGCCAGCAGCTTAGGGGGAGGGGAGACCCAGTACTTC. Its protein is CASSLGGGETQYF. The full variable domain, with the rest looked up from reference TRBV7-2 and TRBJ2-5, is GAGVSQSPSNKVTEKGKDVELRCDPISGHTALYWYRQSLGQGLEFLIYFQGNSAPDKSGLPSDRFSAERTGGSVSTLTIQRTQQEDSAVYLCASSLGGGETQYFGPGTRLLVL.

The CDR3 here is CASSSTGSGDSGNTIYF. DNA for the CDR3: TGTGCCAGTAGCTCTACGGGTTCGGGGGACTCTGGAAACACCATATATTTT. The chain employs TRBV19 and TRBJ1-3; D perhaps matches TRBD1 (5 bases). The CDR3 loop spans 17 amino acids. Germline CDR1 and CDR2: LNHDA and SQIVND (reference sequence). V was trimmed by 6 bases and J by 0 bases, leaving 18 bases between them.

The V call is TRBV7-2, the J call TRBJ1-1; D gene uncertain. CDR3 size: 13 residues. The V gene lost 5 bases and the J gene lost 7 bases, with 14 bases spanning the gap. Per the germline V gene, CDR1 is SGHTA and CDR2 is FQGNSA. The CDR3 loop is CASSKTQAGEAFF. The CDR3 DNA reads as TGTGCCAGCAGCAAGACCCAGGCGGGTGAAGCTTTCTTT.

V gene TRBV11-1 combines with J gene TRBJ2-5; weak D call: TRBD1 (7 bases). The CDR3 is 14 amino acids. Germline CDR1 and CDR2: SGHAT and FQDESV (reference sequence). Trimming removed 1 base at V and 6 bases at J, with 12 bases between. The CDR3 bases are TGTGCCAGCAGCTTAGGGGCGGGACAGCAGACCCAGTACTTC. It is translated as CASSLGAGQQTQYF.

The genes are TRBV4-3 and TRBJ2-7; tentative D call: TRBD1 (5 bases). This CDR3 is built from 14 residues. Germline CDR1 is LGHNA and CDR2 is YSLEER. Between the trimmed V and J ends, which lost 1 base and 6 bases, there was a span of 13 bases. The CDR3 reads CASSQGAGSGEQYF. CDR3 sequence (DNA): TGCGCCAGCAGCCAAGGGGCAGGGTCCGGCGAGCAGTACTTC.

The chain combines TRBV28 with TRBJ2-5; 8 bases fit TRBD1. Trimming cost V 1 base and J 8 bases; bases outside gene matches: 9. This CDR3 has 15 residues. Looked up from germline, CDR1 is MDHEN and CDR2 is SYDVKM. The CDR3 region has the DNA TGTGCCAGCAGTTTATTGGGACAGGTGGAAAAAACCCAGTACTTC. Encoded protein: CASSLLGQVEKTQYF. The whole variable domain, filled in from reference TRBV28 and TRBJ2-5, reads DVKVTQSSRYLVKRTGEKVFLECVQDMDHENMFWYRQDPGLGLRLIYFSYDVKMKEKGDIPEGYSVSREKKERFSLILESASTNQTSMYLCASSLLGQVEKTQYFGPGTRLLVL.

This clone has only one observation. The rearrangement uses TRBV7-2 and TRBJ2-2, with TRBD2 identical over 9 bases. The J segment lost 7 bases and the V segment lost 6 bases, leaving 6 bases of the junction unmatched. Germline CDR1 SGHTA, CDR2 FQGNSA. This CDR3 is 14 amino acids long. The CDR3 bases are TGTGCCAGCAGACCGCGGGAGGGCGACGGGGAGCTGTTTTTT. Translation gives CASRPREGDGELFF.

The chain combines TRBV7-6 with TRBJ1-3, with 8 bases matching TRBD1. The CDR3 consists of 18 residues. Germline values: CDR1 SGHVS, CDR2 FNYEAQ. The V gene end was trimmed by 2 bases and the J gene end by 0 bases; junction bases not matched to a gene: 9. CDR3 sequence reads: CASSLWGTGDYSGNTIYF. DNA of the CDR3: TGTGCCAGCAGCTTATGGGGGACAGGCGACTACTCTGGAAACACCATATATTTT.